This T cell receptor (beta chain) derives from a study of T cells in Graves' hyperthyroidism and ophthalmopathy. Whole-study findings and limits: The blood repertoire included most of the expanded thyroid clonotypes above 0.001.

Duration under 3 months, a NOSPECS grade of at least 4, and a Clinical Activity Score of at least 3 characterized the ophthalmopathy patients. RNA transcripts served as the template for amplifying TCR beta CDR3 regions. An initial round of RT-PCR targeting the TCR CDR3 relied on the HTBI primer set. TCRdb reprocessed the multiplex PCR reads with MiXCR, giving one entry per CDR3 protein. The sample includes about 410,000 distinct CDR3 sequences, roughly 15% seen only once; the top ten take roughly an eighth. This clonotype was counted many times. The target antigen is unknown. The CDR3 runs to 12 residues. Trimming took 0 bases from V and 11 from J, leaving 11 bases between them. Germline V gene lookup returns CDR1 SGHRS and CDR2 YFSETQ.

This sequence joins TRBV5-1 and TRBJ1-2; the D gene is possibly TRBD1 (5 bases). The sample consisted of blood. This clonotype originated in a man between 18 and 35 years old with Graves' ophthalmopathy. CDR3 sequence: CASSLEDRGYTF. DNA for the CDR3: TGCGCCAGCAGCTTGGAAGACCGGGGGTACACCTTC.